This T cell receptor (beta chain) was sequenced for a study of identical twins. Germline V lookup: CDR1 PRHDT, CDR2 FYEKMQ (reference sequence). The CDR3 spans 16 residues. V shed 4 bases and J 7 bases; nucleotides not matched to a gene: 12. Unique molecular identifiers were present on the cDNA, and a universal primer site came from template switching. MiXCR, run by TCRdb on the 5' RACE reads, gives a single entry per CDR3 protein. The sample comprises over 200,000 distinct CDR3 sequences, approximately 5.9% of which are singletons, and just over 14% rests with the top ten. Overall study findings and caveats: Out-of-frame alpha sequences shared by twins showed excess low generation probability.

This clonotype was seen only a few times. Its antigen is not known. A further study also used this sample, focusing on T cells expressing NK-cell markers. In that study: CD3+CD56+NKG2C+, CD3+CD56+NKG2C- and CD3+CD56-NKG2C+ T cells, once sorted, supplied the TCR beta repertoires.

Sequenced sample: CD8+ T cells sorted from blood. This chain joins TRBV13 and TRBJ1-2, with 10 bases matching TRBD1. The receptor was isolated from a woman younger than 30 in good health. The CDR3 DNA reads TGTGCCAGCAGCTCCTGGACAGGGGGAGCACCTCGTGGCTACACCTTC. It yields the protein CASSSWTGGAPRGYTF.